Below, one T cell receptor (beta chain) is given with its context. No antigen is known for it. These data belong to a study of immune evolution from preneoplasia to lung adenocarcinoma. Patients had resection in Japan or China between 2014 and 2017. H&E slides confirmed each diagnosis, reviewed by two pathologists independently. Study results and limitations: Clonality was highest in normal lung, lower in later-stage lesions apparently. Top clone share appeared to fall from AAH through AIS, MIA, adenocarcinoma.

Profiled with immunoSEQ multiplex PCR; TCRdb holds only in-frame clones, not every one. The sample records about 5,000 clones, approximately 80% being singletons. V was pared by 0 bases and J by 8 bases, with 13 bases between. Germline CDR1 and CDR2: GTSNPN and SVGIG (reference sequence). The CDR3 extends over 13 amino acids. The source material was FFPE adjacent normal lung tissue. This TCR was sampled from a donor at least 70 years old with lung adenocarcinoma. J is TRBJ1-2 and V is TRBV30, with a tentative D call TRBD1 (5 bases). The CDR3 here is CAWSVRGGVGYTF. CDR3 nucleotide sequence: TGTGCCTGGAGTGTTAGGGGAGGGGTCGGCTACACCTTC.